The T cell receptor (beta chain) under discussion was sequenced for a study of blood T cell repertoires in COVID-19 (dated by TCRdb to the early 2020s). Background for the entire study: Samples covering the acute and convalescent phases of COVID-19 were provided by collaborators in the United States, Italy and Spain. The material from the prospective study consisted of cDNA or gDNA derived from T cells, B-cell-depleted T cells, or PBMCs. The dataset comprised deeply sampled blood TCRbeta repertoires from subjects exposed to, actively infected with, or recovered from COVID-19. The repertoires were released in a freely available public database meant as a resource for research on the immune response to SARS-CoV-2. The samples were drawn from two sources: the first 160 participants of the ongoing ImmuneRACE study, and 1,000 to 1,500 subjects contributed by 6 global collaborators. Nearly every sample came with metadata listing a de-identified subject ID, COVID-19 status, age in years and sex. Where available, HLA class I and class II types were taken from metadata supplied by the sample provider and were not determined by assay-based typing. Overall study outcomes, separate from this receptor: The amount of clinical and demographic metadata varied by source and participant and was provided uncurated.

Collaborating institutions collected whole blood in K2EDTA tubes following their own protocols. For TCRbeta analysis, collaborators shipped samples as frozen whole blood, isolated PBMCs, or DNA extracted from either of those sample types. A word on this clone: The clone's antigen remains unknown. Base quality data are lacking; no much larger clone is found one base away.

The immunoSEQ Assay, a bias-controlled multiplex PCR, was used to amplify TCRbeta CDR3 regions from genomic DNA. Concerning the study's data processing: The number of nucleated cells in each sample was estimated from the amplification of reference gene primers within the assay. Sequence reads were collapsed and filtered to measure the absolute abundance of every unique TCRbeta CDR3 rearrangement. For each sample, productive Simpson clonality was calculated as the square root of Simpson's diversity index across productive rearrangements. This immuneACCESS table, as held by TCRdb, lists in-frame sequences with V and J called but not all clones. Of the missing ones, under half trace to an unresolved V gene in checked studies; the others have no known cause. The V and J calls and clone size are taken from that table; D and trimming were inferred from the DNA. The sample table holds some 96,000 clones, of which approximately 80% were seen once. Around 15% of the sample rests with the top ten.

The sample was peripheral blood. This receptor was obtained from a man aged 50 to 59 with active or convalescent COVID-19.

The base sequence is TGTGCCAGCAGCGTAGACTTAGGGAGAGGAAACACCATATATTTT. Translation gives CASSVDLGRGNTIYF. The chain joins TRBV9 to TRBJ1-3; the D gene cannot be resolved reliably. Trimming costs V 0 bases and J 4 bases, and their ends lie 11 bases apart. CDR1 SGDLS and CDR2 YYNGEE were looked up in the germline V gene. The CDR3 goes from the cysteine to the phenylalanine over 15 residues. CDR3 DNA only is kept here, 45 bases in frame from base 1.